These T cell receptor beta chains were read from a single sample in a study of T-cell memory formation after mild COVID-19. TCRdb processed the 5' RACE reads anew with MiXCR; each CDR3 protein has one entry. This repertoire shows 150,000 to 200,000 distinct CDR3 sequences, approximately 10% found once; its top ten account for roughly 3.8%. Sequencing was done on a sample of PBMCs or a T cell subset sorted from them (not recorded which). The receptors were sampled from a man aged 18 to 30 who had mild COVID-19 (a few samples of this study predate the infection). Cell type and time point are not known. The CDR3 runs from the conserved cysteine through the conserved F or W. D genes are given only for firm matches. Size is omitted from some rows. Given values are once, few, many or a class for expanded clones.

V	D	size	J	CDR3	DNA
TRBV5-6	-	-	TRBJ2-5	CASSLGLPRRTETQYF	TGTGCCAGCAGCTTGGGACTACCCAGGAGAACAGAGACCCAGTACTTC
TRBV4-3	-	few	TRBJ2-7	CASSQDIYYEQYF	TGCGCCAGCAGCCAAGATATCTACTACGAGCAGTACTTC
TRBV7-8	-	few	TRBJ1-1	CASSLSSLAGLEAFF	TGTGCCAGCAGCTTAAGTAGTTTGGCTGGGTTGGAAGCTTTCTTT
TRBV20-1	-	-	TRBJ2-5	CSARTGTEETQYF	TGCAGTGCTAGAACCGGCACCGAAGAGACCCAGTACTTC
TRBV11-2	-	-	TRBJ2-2	CASSLWRGPHTGELFF	TGTGCCAGCAGCTTATGGCGGGGGCCTCACACCGGGGAGCTGTTTTTT
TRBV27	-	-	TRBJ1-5	CASSLSRNNQPQHF	TGTGCCAGCAGTTTAAGCAGAAACAATCAGCCCCAGCATTTT
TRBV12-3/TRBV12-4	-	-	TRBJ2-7	CASSWAGARRQYF	TGTGCCAGCAGCTGGGCGGGGGCACGTCGGCAGTACTTC
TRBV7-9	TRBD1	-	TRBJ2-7	CASSSTGDEQYF	TGTGCCAGCAGCTCAACAGGGGACGAGCAGTACTTC
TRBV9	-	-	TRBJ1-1	CASSVVAGTEAFF	TGTGCCAGCAGCGTAGTGGCAGGAACTGAAGCTTTCTTT
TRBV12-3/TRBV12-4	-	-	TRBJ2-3	CASNRAGSTDTQYF	TGTGCCAGCAACAGGGCGGGGAGCACAGATACGCAGTATTTT
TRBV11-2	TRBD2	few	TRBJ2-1	CASSLRLADHNEQFF	TGTGCCAGCAGCTTGCGGCTAGCGGATCACAATGAGCAGTTCTTC
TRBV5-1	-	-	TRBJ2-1	CASSSEGAAFHEQFF	TGCGCCAGCAGCTCGGAGGGGGCCGCGTTCCATGAGCAGTTCTTC
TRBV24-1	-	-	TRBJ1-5	CATSDRNQPQNF	TGTGCCACCAGTGACAGGAATCAGCCCCAGAATTTT
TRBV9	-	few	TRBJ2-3	CASSVGSGSTDTQYF	TGTGCCAGCAGCGTAGGAAGCGGAAGCACAGATACGCAGTATTTT
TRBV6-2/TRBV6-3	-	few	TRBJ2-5	CASSYGLATYQETQYF	TGTGCCAGCAGTTACGGGCTAGCGACGTACCAAGAGACCCAGTACTTC
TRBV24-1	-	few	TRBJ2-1	CATSDLTPWGFNEQFF	TGTGCCACCAGTGACCTGACCCCATGGGGGTTCAATGAGCAGTTCTTC
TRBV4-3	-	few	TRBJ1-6	CASSSPGNSPLHF	TGCGCCAGCAGCTCTCCAGGGAATTCACCCCTCCACTTT
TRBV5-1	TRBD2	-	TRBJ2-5	CASSLAPAGLQETQYF	TGCGCCAGCAGCTTGGCCCCAGCGGGGCTCCAGGAGACCCAGTACTTC
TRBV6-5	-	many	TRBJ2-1	CASSYEGGRNEQFF	TGTGCCAGCAGTTATGAGGGGGGCCGCAATGAGCAGTTCTTC
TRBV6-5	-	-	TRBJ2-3	CASRRGGYGTDTQYF	TGTGCCAGCAGAAGGGGGGGGTACGGCACAGATACGCAGTATTTT
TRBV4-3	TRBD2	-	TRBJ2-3	CASSQAPLAGGSTDTQYF	TGCGCCAGCAGCCAAGCGCCCCTAGCGGGGGGGAGCACAGATACGCAGTATTTT
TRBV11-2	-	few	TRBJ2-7	CASSSIRGSSYEQYF	TGTGCCAGCAGCTCCATCCGGGGGTCGTCCTACGAGCAGTACTTC
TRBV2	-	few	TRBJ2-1	CASSRPPSRNEQFF	TGTGCCAGCAGTAGACCCCCGAGCCGAAATGAGCAGTTCTTC
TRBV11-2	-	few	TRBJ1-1	CASSSRPNTEAFF	TGTGCCAGCAGCTCACGGCCGAACACTGAAGCTTTCTTT
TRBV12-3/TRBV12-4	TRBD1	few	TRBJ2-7	CASSFPGQGTFEQYF	TGTGCCAGCAGTTTCCCGGGACAGGGGACCTTCGAGCAGTACTTC
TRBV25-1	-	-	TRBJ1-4	CASSEAGPAEKLFF	TGTGCCAGCAGTGAAGCGGGCCCGGCTGAAAAACTGTTTTTT
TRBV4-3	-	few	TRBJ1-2	CASSHTTGTPNYGYTF	TGCGCCAGCAGCCACACTACAGGGACTCCTAACTATGGCTACACCTTC
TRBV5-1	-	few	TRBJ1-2	CASSLDGHGYTF	TGCGCCAGCAGCTTGGATGGACACGGCTACACCTTC
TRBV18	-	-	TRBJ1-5	CASSPGRGALGYSNQPQHF	TGTGCCAGCTCTCCCGGGCGGGGGGCACTCGGATATAGCAATCAGCCCCAGCATTTT
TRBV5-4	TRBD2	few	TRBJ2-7	CASSISGGHEQYF	TGTGCCAGCAGCATTAGCGGGGGCCACGAGCAGTACTTC
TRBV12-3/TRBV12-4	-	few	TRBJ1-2	CASSFLGRYGYTF	TGTGCCAGCAGTTTTTTAGGGAGGTATGGCTACACCTTC
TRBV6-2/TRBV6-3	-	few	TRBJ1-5	CASSYSQAVQPQHF	TGTGCCAGCAGTTACTCGCAGGCCGTACAGCCCCAGCATTTT
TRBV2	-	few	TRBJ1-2	CASKTVATFYGYTF	TGTGCCAGCAAAACAGTCGCGACCTTCTATGGCTACACCTTC
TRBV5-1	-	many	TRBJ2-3	CASNRGGSTDTQYF	TGCGCCAGCAATAGGGGTGGAAGCACAGATACGCAGTATTTT
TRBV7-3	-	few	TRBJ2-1	CASSLIRDNEQFF	TGTGCCAGCAGCTTAATTCGGGACAATGAGCAGTTCTTC
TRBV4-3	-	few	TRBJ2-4	CASRGGLGENIQYF	TGCGCCAGCAGAGGGGGGCTAGGGGAAAACATTCAGTACTTC
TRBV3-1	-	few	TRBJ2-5	CASSQDTSRRGGTQYF	TGTGCCAGCAGCCAAGATACCTCTCGGAGGGGGGGGACCCAGTACTTC
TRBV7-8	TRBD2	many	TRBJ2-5	CASSRPTSGVETQYF	TGTGCCAGCAGCCGCCCGACTAGCGGGGTGGAGACCCAGTACTTC
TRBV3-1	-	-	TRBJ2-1	CASSQDLEVSYNEQFF	TGTGCCAGCAGCCAAGATCTTGAGGTCAGCTACAATGAGCAGTTCTTC
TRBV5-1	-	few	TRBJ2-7	CASSLVAEEQYF	TGCGCCAGCAGCTTGGTTGCGGAAGAGCAGTACTTC
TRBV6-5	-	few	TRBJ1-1	CASSHRVGTEAFF	TGTGCCAGCAGTCACAGGGTTGGGACTGAAGCTTTCTTT
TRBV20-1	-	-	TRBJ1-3	CSARNLVGGNTIYF	TGCAGTGCTAGAAACCTTGTGGGTGGAAACACCATATATTTT
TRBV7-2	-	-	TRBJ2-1	CASSFWESDEQFF	TGTGCCAGCAGCTTTTGGGAGAGCGATGAGCAGTTCTTC
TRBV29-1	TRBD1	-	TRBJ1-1	CSVPGQGRREAFF	TGCAGCGTTCCCGGACAGGGCAGGAGGGAAGCTTTCTTT
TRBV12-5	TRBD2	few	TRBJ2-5	CASGRWGGEETQYF	TGTGCTAGTGGCCGCTGGGGGGGTGAAGAGACCCAGTACTTC